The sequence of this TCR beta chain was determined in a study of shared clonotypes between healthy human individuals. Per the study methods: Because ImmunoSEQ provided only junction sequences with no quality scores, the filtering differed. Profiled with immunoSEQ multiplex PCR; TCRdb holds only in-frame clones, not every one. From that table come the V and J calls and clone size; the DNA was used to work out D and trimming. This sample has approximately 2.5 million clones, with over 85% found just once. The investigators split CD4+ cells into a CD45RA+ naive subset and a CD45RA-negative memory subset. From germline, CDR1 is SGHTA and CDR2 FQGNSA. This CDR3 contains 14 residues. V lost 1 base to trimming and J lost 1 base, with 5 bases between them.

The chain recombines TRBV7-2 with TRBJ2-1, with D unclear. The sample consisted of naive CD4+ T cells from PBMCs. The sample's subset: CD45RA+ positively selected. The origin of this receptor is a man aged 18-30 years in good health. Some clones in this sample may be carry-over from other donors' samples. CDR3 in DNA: TGTGCCAGCAGCTTAGGGTGGTCCTACAATGAGCAGTTCTTC. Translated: CASSLGWSYNEQFF.